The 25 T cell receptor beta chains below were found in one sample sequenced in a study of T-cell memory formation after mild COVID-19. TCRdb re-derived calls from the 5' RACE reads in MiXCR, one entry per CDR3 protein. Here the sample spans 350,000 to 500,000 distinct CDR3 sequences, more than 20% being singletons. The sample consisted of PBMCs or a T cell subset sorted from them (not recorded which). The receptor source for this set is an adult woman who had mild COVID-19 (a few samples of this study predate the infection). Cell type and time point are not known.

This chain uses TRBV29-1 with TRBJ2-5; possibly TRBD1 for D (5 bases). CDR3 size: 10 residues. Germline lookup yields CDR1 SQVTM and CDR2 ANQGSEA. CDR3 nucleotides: TGCAGGGGGCGGCAGGAGACCCAGTACTTC. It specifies CRGRQETQYF.

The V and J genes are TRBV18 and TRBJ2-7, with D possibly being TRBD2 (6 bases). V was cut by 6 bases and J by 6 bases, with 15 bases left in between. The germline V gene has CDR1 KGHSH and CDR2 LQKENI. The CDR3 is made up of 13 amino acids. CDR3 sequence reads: CASSRDSPSEQYF. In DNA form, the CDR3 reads TGTGCCAGCTCCCGGGACTCTCCAAGCGAGCAGTACTTC.

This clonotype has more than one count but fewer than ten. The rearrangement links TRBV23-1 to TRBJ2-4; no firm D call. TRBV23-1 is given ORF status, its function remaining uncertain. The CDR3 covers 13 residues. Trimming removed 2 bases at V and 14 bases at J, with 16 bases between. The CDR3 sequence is CASSQRAKFAEYF. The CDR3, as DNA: TGCGCCAGCAGTCAAAGGGCTAAGTTTGCTGAGTACTTC.

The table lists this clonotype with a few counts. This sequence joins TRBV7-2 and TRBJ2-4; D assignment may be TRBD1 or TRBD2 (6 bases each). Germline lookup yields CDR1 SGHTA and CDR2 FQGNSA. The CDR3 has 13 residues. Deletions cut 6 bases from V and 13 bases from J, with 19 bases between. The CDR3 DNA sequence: TGTGCCAGCAGTAAAGGGGGGTCCACCCCGCAGTACTTC. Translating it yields CASSKGGSTPQYF.

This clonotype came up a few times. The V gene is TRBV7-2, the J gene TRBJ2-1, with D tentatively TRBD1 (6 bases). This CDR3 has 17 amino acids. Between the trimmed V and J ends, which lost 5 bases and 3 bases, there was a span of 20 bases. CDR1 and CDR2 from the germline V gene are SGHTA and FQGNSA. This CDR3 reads CASSPAGTFASYNEQFF. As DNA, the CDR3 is TGTGCCAGCAGCCCCGCCGGGACATTCGCCAGCTACAATGAGCAGTTCTTC. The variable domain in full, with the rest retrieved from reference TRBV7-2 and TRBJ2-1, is GAGVSQSPSNKVTEKGKDVELRCDPISGHTALYWYRQSLGQGLEFLIYFQGNSAPDKSGLPSDRFSAERTGGSVSTLTIQRTQQEDSAVYLCASSPAGTFASYNEQFFGPGTRLTVL.

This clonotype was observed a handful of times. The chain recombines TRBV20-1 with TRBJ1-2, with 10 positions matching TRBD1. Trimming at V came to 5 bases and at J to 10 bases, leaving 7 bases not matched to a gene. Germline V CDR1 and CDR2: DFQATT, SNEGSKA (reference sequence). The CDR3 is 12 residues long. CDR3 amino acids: CSAPTGGFDYTF. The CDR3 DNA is TGCAGTGCTCCGACAGGGGGCTTCGACTACACCTTC.

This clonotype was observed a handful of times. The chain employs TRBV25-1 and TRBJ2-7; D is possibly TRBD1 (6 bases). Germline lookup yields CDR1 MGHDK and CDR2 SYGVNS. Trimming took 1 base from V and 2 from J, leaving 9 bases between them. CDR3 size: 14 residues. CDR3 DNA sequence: TGTGCCAGCAGTGAATGGGGGCGGGCCTACGAGCAGTACTTC. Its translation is CASSEWGRAYEQYF.

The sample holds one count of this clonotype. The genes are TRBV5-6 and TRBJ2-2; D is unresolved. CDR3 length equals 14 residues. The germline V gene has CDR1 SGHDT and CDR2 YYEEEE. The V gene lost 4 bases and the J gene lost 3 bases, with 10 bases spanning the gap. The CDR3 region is CASSPPRYTGELFF. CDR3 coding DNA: TGTGCCAGCAGCCCACCCAGATACACCGGGGAGCTGTTTTTT.

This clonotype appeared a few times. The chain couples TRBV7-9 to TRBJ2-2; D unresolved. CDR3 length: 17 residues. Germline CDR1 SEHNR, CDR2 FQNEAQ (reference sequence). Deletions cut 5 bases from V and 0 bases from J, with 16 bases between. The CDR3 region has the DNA TGTGCCAGCAGCCCTTTCCCGTCTATTTCGAACACCGGGGAGCTGTTTTTT. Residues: CASSPFPSISNTGELFF.

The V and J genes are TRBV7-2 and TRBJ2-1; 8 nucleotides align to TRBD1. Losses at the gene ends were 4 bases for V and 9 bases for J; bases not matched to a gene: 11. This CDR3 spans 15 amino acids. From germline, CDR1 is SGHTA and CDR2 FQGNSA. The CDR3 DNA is TGTGCCAGCAGCTCACGGCAGGGGGCAATGGGTGAGCAGTTCTTC. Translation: CASSSRQGAMGEQFF.

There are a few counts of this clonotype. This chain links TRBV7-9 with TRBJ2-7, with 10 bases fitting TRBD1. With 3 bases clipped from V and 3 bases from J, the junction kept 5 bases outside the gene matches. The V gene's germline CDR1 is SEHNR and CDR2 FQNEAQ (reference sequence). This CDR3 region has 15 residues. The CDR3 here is CASSFPGQGFYEQYF. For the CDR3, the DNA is TGTGCCAGCAGCTTTCCGGGACAGGGGTTCTACGAGCAGTACTTC.

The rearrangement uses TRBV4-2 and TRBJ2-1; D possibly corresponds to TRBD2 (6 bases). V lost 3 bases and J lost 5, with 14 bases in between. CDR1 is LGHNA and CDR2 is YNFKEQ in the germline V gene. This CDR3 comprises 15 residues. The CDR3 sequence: CASSHGTPPDNEQFF. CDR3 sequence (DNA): TGTGCCAGCAGCCATGGGACTCCCCCTGACAATGAGCAGTTCTTC.

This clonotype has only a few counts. The CDR3: CASSIFGRGNQPQHF. In nucleotides, the CDR3 is TGTGCCAGTAGTATATTCGGGCGAGGCAATCAGCCCCAGCATTTT. This chain joins TRBV19 and TRBJ1-5; D gene unclear. CDR3 length: 15 amino acids. Germline V gene data show CDR1 as LNHDA and CDR2 as SQIVND (reference sequence). The germline V and J ends were trimmed by 2 bases and 2 bases, with 10 bases remaining between them.

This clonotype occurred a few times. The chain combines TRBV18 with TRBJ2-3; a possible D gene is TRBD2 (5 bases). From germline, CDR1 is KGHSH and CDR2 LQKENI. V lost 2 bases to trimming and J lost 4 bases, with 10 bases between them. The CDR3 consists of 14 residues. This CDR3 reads CASSPGSLADTQYF. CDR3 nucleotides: TGTGCCAGCTCACCAGGGAGTCTGGCAGATACGCAGTATTTT.

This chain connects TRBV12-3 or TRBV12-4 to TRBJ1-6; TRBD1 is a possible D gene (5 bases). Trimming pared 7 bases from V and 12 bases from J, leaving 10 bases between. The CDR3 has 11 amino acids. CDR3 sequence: CASTRGVPLHF. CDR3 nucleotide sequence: TGTGCCAGCACCCGGGGGGTACCCCTCCACTTT.

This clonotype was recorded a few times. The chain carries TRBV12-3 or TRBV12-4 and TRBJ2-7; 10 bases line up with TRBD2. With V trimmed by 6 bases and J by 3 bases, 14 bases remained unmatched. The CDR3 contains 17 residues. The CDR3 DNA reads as TGTGCCAGCAGCCCAGGGGGGCTAGCGGGAGAGGGCTACGAGCAGTACTTC. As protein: CASSPGGLAGEGYEQYF.

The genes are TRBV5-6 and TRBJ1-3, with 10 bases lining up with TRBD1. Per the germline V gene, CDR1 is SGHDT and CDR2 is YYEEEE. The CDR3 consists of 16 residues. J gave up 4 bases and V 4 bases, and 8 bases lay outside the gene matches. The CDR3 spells CASSPGDRGEGNTIYF. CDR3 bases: TGTGCCAGCAGCCCCGGGGACAGGGGTGAAGGAAACACCATATATTTT.

The CDR3 sequence: CASRVRGQTEAFF. The CDR3 bases are TGTGCCAGCAGGGTCAGGGGCCAAACTGAAGCTTTCTTT. The rearrangement uses TRBV7-8 and TRBJ1-1; D possibly corresponds to TRBD1 (6 bases). With 6 bases removed from V and 5 bases from J, the gap between germline ends came to 13 bases. The CDR3 sequence is 13 residues long. Germline V gene sequence: CDR1 SGHVS, CDR2 FQNEAQ.

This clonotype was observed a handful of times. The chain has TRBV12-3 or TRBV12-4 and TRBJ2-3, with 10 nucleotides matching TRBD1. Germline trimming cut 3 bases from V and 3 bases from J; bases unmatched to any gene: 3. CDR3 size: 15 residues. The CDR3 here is CASSFRTGGTDTQYF. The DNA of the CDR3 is TGTGCCAGCAGTTTCCGGACAGGGGGGACAGATACGCAGTATTTT.

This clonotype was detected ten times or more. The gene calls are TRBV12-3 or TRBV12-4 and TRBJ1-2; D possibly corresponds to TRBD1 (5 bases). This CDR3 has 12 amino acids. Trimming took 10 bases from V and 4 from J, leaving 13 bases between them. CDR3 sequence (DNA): TGTGCCAACAGCGCAGGGAGCTATGGCTACACCTTC. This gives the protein CANSAGSYGYTF.

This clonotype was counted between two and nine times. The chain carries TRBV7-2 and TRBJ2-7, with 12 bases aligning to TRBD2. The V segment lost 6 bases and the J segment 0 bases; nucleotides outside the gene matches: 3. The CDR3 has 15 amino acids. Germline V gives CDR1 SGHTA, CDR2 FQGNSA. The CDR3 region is CASSGLAGNSYEQYF. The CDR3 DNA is TGTGCCAGCAGTGGACTAGCGGGAAACTCCTACGAGCAGTACTTC.

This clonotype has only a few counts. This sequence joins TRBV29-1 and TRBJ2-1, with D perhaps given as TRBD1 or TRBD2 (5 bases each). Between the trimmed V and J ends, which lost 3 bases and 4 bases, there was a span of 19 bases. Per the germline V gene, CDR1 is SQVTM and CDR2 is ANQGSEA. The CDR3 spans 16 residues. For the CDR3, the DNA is TGCAGCGTTGACGGTGGGGGTGCGGGTCCATACAATGAGCAGTTCTTC. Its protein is CSVDGGGAGPYNEQFF.

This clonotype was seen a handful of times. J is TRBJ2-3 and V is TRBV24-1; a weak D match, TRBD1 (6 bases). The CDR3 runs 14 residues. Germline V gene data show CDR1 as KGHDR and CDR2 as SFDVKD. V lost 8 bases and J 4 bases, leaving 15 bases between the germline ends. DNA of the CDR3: TGTGCCACCAAGGGCAGGGGCTTGCCAGATACGCAGTATTTT. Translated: CATKGRGLPDTQYF.

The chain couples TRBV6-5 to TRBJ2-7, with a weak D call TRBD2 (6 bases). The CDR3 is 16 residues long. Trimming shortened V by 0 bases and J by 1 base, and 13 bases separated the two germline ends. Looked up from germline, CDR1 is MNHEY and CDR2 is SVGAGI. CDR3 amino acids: CASSYSEFSGSYEQYF. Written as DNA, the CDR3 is TGTGCCAGCAGTTACTCGGAGTTTAGCGGTTCCTACGAGCAGTACTTC.

CDR3 in DNA: TGCGCCAGCAGCTTGGTACAGGACCACTCCTACGAGCAGTACTTC. Translation: CASSLVQDHSYEQYF. The chain is built from TRBV5-1 and TRBJ2-7; the D gene is possibly TRBD1 (5 bases). CDR3 length equals 15 residues. CDR1 and CDR2 (germline): SGHRS, YFSETQ. The V end was cut by 0 bases, the J end by 0 bases, with 10 bases between.